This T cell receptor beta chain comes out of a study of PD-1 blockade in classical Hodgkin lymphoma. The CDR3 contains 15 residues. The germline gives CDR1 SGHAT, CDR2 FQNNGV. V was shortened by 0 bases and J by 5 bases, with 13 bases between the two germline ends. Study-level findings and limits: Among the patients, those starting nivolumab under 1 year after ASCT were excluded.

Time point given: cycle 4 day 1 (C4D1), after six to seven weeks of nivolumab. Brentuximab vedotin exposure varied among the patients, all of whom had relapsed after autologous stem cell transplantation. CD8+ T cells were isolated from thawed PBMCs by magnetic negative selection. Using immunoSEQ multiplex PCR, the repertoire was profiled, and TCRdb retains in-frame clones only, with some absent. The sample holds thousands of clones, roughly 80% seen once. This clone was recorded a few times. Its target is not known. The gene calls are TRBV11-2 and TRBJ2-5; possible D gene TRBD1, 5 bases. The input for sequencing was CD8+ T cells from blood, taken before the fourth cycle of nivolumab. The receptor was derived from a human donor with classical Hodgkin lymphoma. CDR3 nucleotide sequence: TGTGCCAGCAGCTTAGAGGACATGCCCGGGGAGACCCAGTACTTC. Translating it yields CASSLEDMPGETQYF.